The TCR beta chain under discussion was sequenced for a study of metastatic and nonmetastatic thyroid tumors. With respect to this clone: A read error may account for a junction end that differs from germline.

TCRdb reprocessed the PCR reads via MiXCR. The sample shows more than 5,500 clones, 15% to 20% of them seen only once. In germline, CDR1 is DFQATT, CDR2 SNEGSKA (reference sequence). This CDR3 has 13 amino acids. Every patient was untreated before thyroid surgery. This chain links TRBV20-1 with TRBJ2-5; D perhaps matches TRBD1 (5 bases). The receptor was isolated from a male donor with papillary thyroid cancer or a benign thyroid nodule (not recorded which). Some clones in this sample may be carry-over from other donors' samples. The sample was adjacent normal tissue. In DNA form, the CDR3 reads TGCAGTGCTGGAGACAGTACCCAAGAGACCCAGTACTTC. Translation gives CSAGDSTQETQYF.